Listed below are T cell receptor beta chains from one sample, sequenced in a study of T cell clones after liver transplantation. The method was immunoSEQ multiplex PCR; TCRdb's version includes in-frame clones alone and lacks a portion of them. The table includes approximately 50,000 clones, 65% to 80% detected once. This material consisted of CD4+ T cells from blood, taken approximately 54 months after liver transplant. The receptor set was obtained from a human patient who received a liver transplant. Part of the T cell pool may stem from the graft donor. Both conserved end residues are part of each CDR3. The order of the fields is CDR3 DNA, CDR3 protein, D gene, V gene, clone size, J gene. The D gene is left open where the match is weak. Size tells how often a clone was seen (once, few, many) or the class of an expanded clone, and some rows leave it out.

TGTGCCAGCTTACCTTGGGGGGGCCCCTCTGGGGCCAACGTCCTGACTTTC CASLPWGGPSGANVLTF NA TRBV28 NA TRBJ2-6
TGCGCCAGCAGACCTAACCCCTCGACAGGGAGCTCCTACGAGCAGTACTTC CASRPNPSTGSSYEQYF TRBD1 TRBV5-1 NA TRBJ2-7
TGTGCCAGTCGGATTCAGGGGGCGCGGACTGAAGCTTTCTTT CASRIQGARTEAFF TRBD1 TRBV19 NA TRBJ1-1
TGCGCCAGCAGCTTGGGGGGACAGGGAGGGCTCGAGCAGTACTTC CASSLGGQGGLEQYF TRBD1 TRBV5-1 NA TRBJ2-7
TGTGCCAGCAGTTACTCGACAGGGAATACGGAAGCTTTCTTT CASSYSTGNTEAFF TRBD1 TRBV6-5 NA TRBJ1-1
TGTGCCTGGACCGGGGGCTCAATTAGTGAAGCTTTCTTT CAWTGGSISEAFF NA TRBV30 NA TRBJ1-1
TGCGCCAGCAGTGAGCCGACCCCGGGACTAGCGGGGGGAAGCACAGATACGCAGTATTTT CASSEPTPGLAGGSTDTQYF TRBD2 TRBV10-2 NA TRBJ2-3
TGTGCCAGCATAAAAAACGGGAACACTGAAGCTTTCTTT CASIKNGNTEAFF NA TRBV6-5 NA TRBJ1-1
TGCGCCAGCAGCAAAAGAACCCAGGGACTAGCGGGGAGATCTAGCACAGATACGCAGTATTTT CASSKRTQGLAGRSSTDTQYF TRBD2 TRBV4-1 once TRBJ2-3
TGTGCCAGCAGTAACCGGGACAGGGGGCAATTTGAAAAACTGTTTTTT CASSNRDRGQFEKLFF TRBD1 TRBV6-4 NA TRBJ1-4
TGTGCCACCTTTACAGAGAGGCGTATTAGCTCCTATAATTCACCCCTCCACTTT CATFTERRISSYNSPLHF NA TRBV28 NA TRBJ1-6
TGTGCCAGCACCACTCAGGCTACCTATGGCTACACCTTC CASTTQATYGYTF NA TRBV2 medium-sized TRBJ1-2
TGTGCCAGCAGCTCGGGACAGGGGCTGGGGGACACTGAAGCTTTCTTT CASSSGQGLGDTEAFF TRBD1 TRBV5-4 NA TRBJ1-1
TGTGCCATCAGTGGGGACGGACTTTTGGATTTT CAISGDGLLDF NA TRBV10-3 many TRBJ1-3
TGTGCCAGCGGGCCCGGGGGAGTTGAAAGAAACACCATATATTTT CASGPGGVERNTIYF NA TRBV9 NA TRBJ1-3
TGTGCCAGCAGCTTAGGCAGGGGCCAGGAGACCCAGTACTTC CASSLGRGQETQYF NA TRBV11-3 NA TRBJ2-5
TGTGCCAGCAGCTCCAAAGTCGACTATGGCTACACCTTC CASSSKVDYGYTF NA TRBV7-2 NA TRBJ1-2
TGTGCCAGCAGCCGACAACAGGGGTTGGGATACAATGAGCAGTTCTTC CASSRQQGLGYNEQFF TRBD1 TRBV16 NA TRBJ2-1
TGTGCCAGCAGCTTACGGGACAGGGCGGGCTATGGCTACACCTTC CASSLRDRAGYGYTF TRBD1 TRBV7-9 NA TRBJ1-2
TGTGCCAGTGGTAGGGGAAGGGCGAACACTGAAGCTTTCTTT CASGRGRANTEAFF NA TRBV19 few TRBJ1-1